This paragraph reports one T cell receptor (beta chain). Its antigen remains unidentified. Repertoires were generated with immunoSEQ multiplex PCR, while TCRdb's copy carries only in-frame clones and drops some. The sample includes more than 90,000 clones, roughly 78% of them seen just once. Time point reported: cycle 4 day 1 (C4D1), after five to seven weeks of nivolumab. Relapses following autologous stem cell transplantation were seen in all patients, with brentuximab vedotin exposure varying. The entry originates in a study of PD-1 blockade in classical Hodgkin lymphoma. Trimming took off 10 bases at V and 3 bases at J, with 6 bases between the two ends. The germline gives CDR1 MNHEY, CDR2 SVGAGI. This CDR3 region has 11 residues. Broader study findings: Exclusion covered patients beginning nivolumab under 1 year post-ASCT. CD4+ TCR diversity rose significantly by C4D1, and CD8+ TCR diversity did not. Whatever underlies the repertoire differences (possibly disease activity or prior therapy) remains undefined.

The material sequenced was peripheral blood mononuclear cells (PBMCs), taken before the fourth cycle of nivolumab. The chain employs TRBV6-5 and TRBJ2-2; D is unresolved. This TCR was recovered from a human donor with classical Hodgkin lymphoma. Written as DNA, the CDR3 is TGTGCCACCCTCTACACCGGGGAGCTGTTTTTT. Protein: CATLYTGELFF.